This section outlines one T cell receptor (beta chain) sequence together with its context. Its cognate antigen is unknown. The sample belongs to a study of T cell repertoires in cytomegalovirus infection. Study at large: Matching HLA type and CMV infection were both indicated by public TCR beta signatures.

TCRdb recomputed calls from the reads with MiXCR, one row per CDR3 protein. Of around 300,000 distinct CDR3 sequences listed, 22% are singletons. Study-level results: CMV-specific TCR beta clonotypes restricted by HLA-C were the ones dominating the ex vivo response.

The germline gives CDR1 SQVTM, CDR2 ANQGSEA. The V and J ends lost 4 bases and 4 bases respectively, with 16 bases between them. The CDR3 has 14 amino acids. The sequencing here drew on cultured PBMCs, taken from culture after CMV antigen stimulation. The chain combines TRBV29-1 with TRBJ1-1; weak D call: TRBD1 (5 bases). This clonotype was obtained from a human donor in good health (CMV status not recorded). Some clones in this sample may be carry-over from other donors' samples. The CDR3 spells CSVARASGTTEAFF. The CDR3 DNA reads TGCAGCGTTGCCAGGGCTAGTGGGACCACTGAAGCTTTCTTT.